Presented here are 15 T cell receptor beta chains from one specimen sequenced in a study of OX40 agonist ivuxolimab in advanced cancers. TCRdb keeps only in-frame clones here, not all; method: immunoSEQ multiplex PCR. Of about 160,000 clones listed, 94% are singletons. The sequenced sample was CD4+ or CD8+ T cells sorted from blood, obtained in a trial of the OX40 agonist ivuxolimab. These receptors originate from an adult with an advanced solid tumor such as melanoma, head and neck, liver or kidney cancer.

The chain combines TRBV18 with TRBJ1-1; D uncertain. From germline, CDR1 is KGHSH and CDR2 LQKENI. Trimming shortened V by 3 bases and J by 6 bases, and 11 bases separated the two germline ends. CDR3 length: 13 residues. The CDR3 here is CASSPDGSPEAFF. CDR3 sequence (DNA): TGTGCCAGCTCACCGGACGGAAGTCCTGAAGCTTTCTTT.

V and J are TRBV28 and TRBJ2-7, with D uncertain. Trimming cost V 3 bases and J 2 bases, with 8 bases left between them. This CDR3 region has 13 residues. CDR1 MDHEN and CDR2 SYDVKM come from the germline V gene. In DNA, the CDR3 is TGTGCCAGCAGTTTGGGCTCCCCCTACGAGCAGTACTTC. Translation gives CASSLGSPYEQYF.

This clone came up once. The rearrangement uses TRBV5-1 and TRBJ2-5, with a possible D match to TRBD1 (6 bases). Germline V gene lookup returns CDR1 SGHRS and CDR2 YFSETQ. The CDR3 covers 14 residues. V was shortened by 1 base and J by 4 bases, with 11 bases between the two germline ends. CDR3 residues: CASSLTGRRETQYF. CDR3 nucleotide sequence: TGCGCCAGCAGCTTGACAGGGCGCCGAGAGACCCAGTACTTC.

J is TRBJ2-5 and V is TRBV5-6; D tentatively reads TRBD1 or TRBD2 (6 bases each). CDR1 and CDR2 (germline): SGHDT, YYEEEE. V lost 4 bases, J lost 0 bases, and 13 bases lay in between. The CDR3 contains 15 residues. The CDR3 nucleotides are TGTGCCAGCAGCCCACTCCGGGGGCACCAAGAGACCCAGTACTTC. Encoded protein: CASSPLRGHQETQYF.

This chain joins TRBV11-2 and TRBJ2-7; D possibly uses TRBD1 or TRBD2 (6 bases each). Trimming cost V 5 bases and J 0 bases, with 17 bases left between them. Germline CDR1 is SGHAT and CDR2 is FQNNGV. The CDR3 has 16 residues. The CDR3 is CASSPGRGARSYEQYF. CDR3 bases: TGTGCCAGCAGCCCCGGTAGGGGGGCCCGCTCCTACGAGCAGTACTTC.

J is TRBJ1-5 and V is TRBV2; D not certain. The V end was cut by 8 bases, the J end by 4 bases, with 18 bases between. Looked up from germline, CDR1 is SNHLY and CDR2 is FYNNEI. The CDR3 loop spans 15 amino acids. The CDR3 here is CASRSIPGLNQPQHF. The CDR3 nucleotides read TGTGCCAGCCGCAGTATTCCAGGCTTAAATCAGCCCCAGCATTTT. Supplemented by reference TRBV2 and TRBJ1-5, the full variable domain reads EPEVTQTPSHQVTQMGQEVILRCVPISNHLYFYWYRQILGQKVEFLVSFYNNEISEKSEIFDDQFSVERPDGSNFTLKIRSTKLEDSAMYFCASRSIPGLNQPQHFGDGTRLSIL.

Comment on this clone: The junction shows a germline mismatch at one end, possibly a read error. The chain has TRBV7-7 and TRBJ2-5; D might be TRBD2 (6 bases). CDR1 is SSHAT, CDR2 FNYEAQ, per germline (reference sequence). The CDR3 consists of 14 residues. The CDR3 sequence: CASSPTRVAETQYF. In DNA, the CDR3 is TGTGCTAGCAGCCCGACTAGGGTTGCCGAGACCCAGTACTTC.

The J gene is TRBJ1-1, the V gene TRBV19; D is ambiguous. Trimming took off 1 base at V and 4 bases at J, with 13 bases between the two ends. The CDR3 runs to 15 residues. CDR1 and CDR2 from the germline V gene are LNHDA and SQIVND (reference sequence). CDR3 amino acids: CASSIGWRARTEAFF. The CDR3 DNA follows: TGTGCCAGTAGTATAGGATGGAGGGCCCGCACTGAAGCTTTCTTT.

As DNA, the CDR3 is TGTGCCAGCAGTTACGGGGGAAAAGGAAACACCATATATTTT. Translation gives CASSYGGKGNTIYF. V is TRBV6-6 and J is TRBJ1-3; D might be TRBD1 (5 bases). Germline CDR1 and CDR2: MNHNY and SVGAGI (reference sequence). The CDR3 spans 14 residues. The V and J ends lost 2 bases and 4 bases respectively, with 9 bases between them.

The chain joins TRBV5-6 to TRBJ2-5, with TRBD2 matching over 9 bases. CDR1 is SGHDT and CDR2 is YYEEEE in the germline V gene. V lost 0 bases and J lost 1; bases outside the gene matches: 7. This CDR3 has 17 amino acids. CDR3 sequence reads: CASSLGLAGHRQETQYF. In DNA, the CDR3 is TGTGCCAGCAGCTTGGGGCTAGCGGGACACCGCCAAGAGACCCAGTACTTC.

The chain links TRBV6-5 to TRBJ1-1, with D maybe TRBD1 (5 bases). Per the germline V gene, CDR1 is MNHEY and CDR2 is SVGAGI. The CDR3 loop spans 15 amino acids. The V end lost 5 bases, the J end lost 0 bases, and 13 bases lay between the germline ends. In DNA form, the CDR3 reads TGTGCCAGCAGTACCCGAAGGGGCCTGAACACTGAAGCTTTCTTT. Residues: CASSTRRGLNTEAFF.

The V and J genes are TRBV7-9 and TRBJ1-4, with D unresolved. V was cut by 3 bases and J by 4 bases, with 9 bases left in between. There are 14 residues in the CDR3. Germline V gives CDR1 SEHNR, CDR2 FQNEAQ (reference sequence). DNA of the CDR3: TGTGCCAGCAGCTTTGGCCGGCTTAATGAAAAACTGTTTTTT. As protein: CASSFGRLNEKLFF.

This clone has a single count. This chain links TRBV4-1 with TRBJ1-5; TRBD1 is a possible D gene (5 bases). Trimming pared 1 base from V and 7 bases from J, leaving 14 bases between. CDR3 length: 15 amino acids. Germline assignment: CDR1 MGHRA and CDR2 YSYEKL. The CDR3 is CASSQGMQGGQPQHF. CDR3 nucleotide sequence: TGCGCCAGCAGCCAAGGGATGCAGGGAGGGCAGCCCCAGCATTTT.

The rearrangement joins TRBV5-6 to TRBJ2-1; D is undetermined. CDR3 length: 14 residues. The ends were cut back, 0 bases at V and 7 bases at J, with 11 bases in the middle. The V gene's germline CDR1 is SGHDT and CDR2 YYEEEE. CDR3 loop: CASSLVGPENEQFF. Written as DNA, the CDR3 is TGTGCCAGCAGCTTGGTGGGCCCCGAAAATGAGCAGTTCTTC.

CDR3 DNA sequence: TGTGCCAGCAGCTTGGTCGCCGAGCAGTACTTC. It codes for CASSLVAEQYF. V is TRBV5-6 and J is TRBJ2-7; D call uncertain. Germline-derived CDR1 and CDR2 are SGHDT and YYEEEE. This CDR3 is built from 11 residues. V was trimmed by 0 bases and J by 6 bases, leaving 4 bases between them.